This T cell receptor beta chain was documented in a study of radiation and T cells in renal cell carcinoma. The CDR3 contains 17 residues. The V gene end was trimmed by 0 bases and the J gene end by 7 bases; junction bases not matched to a gene: 9. In germline, CDR1 is LGHNA, CDR2 YNFKEQ. Time point noted: baseline pretreatment blood. Treatment described: 15 Gy SBRT to primary tumor, nephrectomy 4 weeks later. Serial blood draws occurred at baseline and 2 and 4 weeks post-SBRT. Repertoires were generated with immunoSEQ multiplex PCR, while TCRdb's copy carries only in-frame clones and drops some. The sample comprises 130,000 or so clones, roughly 88% of which are singletons, and 12% rests with the top ten.

The V gene is TRBV4-2, the J gene TRBJ2-1, with 10 bases fitting TRBD2. The sequence derives from a woman aged 45-65 years with renal cell carcinoma. Material: blood, obtained from a patient whose treatment included radiotherapy and nephrectomy. This CDR3 reads CASSQDPAGGPGNEQFF. The CDR3 nucleotides read TGTGCCAGCAGCCAAGATCCAGCGGGGGGGCCTGGAAATGAGCAGTTCTTC.